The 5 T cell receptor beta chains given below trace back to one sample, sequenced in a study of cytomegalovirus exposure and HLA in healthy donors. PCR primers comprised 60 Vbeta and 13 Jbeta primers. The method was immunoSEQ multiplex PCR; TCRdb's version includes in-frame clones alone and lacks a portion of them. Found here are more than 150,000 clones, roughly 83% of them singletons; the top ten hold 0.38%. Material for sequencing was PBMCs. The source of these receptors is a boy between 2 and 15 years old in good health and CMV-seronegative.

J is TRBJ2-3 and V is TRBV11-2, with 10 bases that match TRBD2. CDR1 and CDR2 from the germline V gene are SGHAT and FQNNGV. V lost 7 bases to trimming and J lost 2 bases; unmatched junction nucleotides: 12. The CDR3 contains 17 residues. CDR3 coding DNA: TGTGCCAGCAATGGTTGGTTAGCGGGAGGCCACACAGATACGCAGTATTTT. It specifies CASNGWLAGGHTDTQYF. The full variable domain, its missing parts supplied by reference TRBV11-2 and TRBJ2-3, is EAGVAQSPRYKIIEKRQSVAFWCNPISGHATLYWYQQILGQGPKLLIQFQNNGVVDDSQLPKDRFSAERLKGVDSTLKIQPAKLEDSAVYLCASNGWLAGGHTDTQYFGPGTRLTVL.

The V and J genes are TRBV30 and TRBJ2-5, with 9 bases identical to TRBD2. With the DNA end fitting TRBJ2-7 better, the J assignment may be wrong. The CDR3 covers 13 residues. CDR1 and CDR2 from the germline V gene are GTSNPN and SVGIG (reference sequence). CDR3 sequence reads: CAWSGLAGYEQYF. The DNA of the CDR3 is TGTGCCTGGAGTGGCCTAGCGGGATACGAGCAGTACTTC.

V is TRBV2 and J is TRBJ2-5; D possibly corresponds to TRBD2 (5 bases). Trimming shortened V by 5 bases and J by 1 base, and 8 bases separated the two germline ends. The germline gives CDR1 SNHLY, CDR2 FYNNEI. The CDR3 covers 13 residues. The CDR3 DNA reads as TGTGCCAGCAGTAGCGGACGCCAAGAGACCCAGTACTTC. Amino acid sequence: CASSSGRQETQYF. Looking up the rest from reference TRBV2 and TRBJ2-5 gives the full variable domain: EPEVTQTPSHQVTQMGQEVILRCVPISNHLYFYWYRQILGQKVEFLVSFYNNEISEKSEIFDDQFSVERPDGSNFTLKIRSTKLEDSAMYFCASSSGRQETQYFGPGTRLLVL.

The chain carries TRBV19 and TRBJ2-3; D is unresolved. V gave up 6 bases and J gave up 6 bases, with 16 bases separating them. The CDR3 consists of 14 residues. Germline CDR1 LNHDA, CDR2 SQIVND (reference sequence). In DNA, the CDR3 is TGTGCCAGTAGGTATAGGAGTCCCCCCGATACGCAGTATTTT. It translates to CASRYRSPPDTQYF. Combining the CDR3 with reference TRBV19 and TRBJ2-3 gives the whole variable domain DGGITQSPKYLFRKEGQNVTLSCEQNLNHDAMYWYRQDPGQGLRLIYYSQIVNDFQKGDIAEGYSVSREKKESFPLTVTSAQKNPTAFYLCASRYRSPPDTQYFGPGTRLTVL.

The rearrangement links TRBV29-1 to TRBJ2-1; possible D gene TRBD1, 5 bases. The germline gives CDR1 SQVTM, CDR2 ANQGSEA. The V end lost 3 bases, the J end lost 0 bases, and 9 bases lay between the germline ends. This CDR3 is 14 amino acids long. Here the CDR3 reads CSVEGQTSYNEQFF. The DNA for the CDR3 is TGCAGCGTTGAGGGGCAAACCTCCTACAATGAGCAGTTCTTC.